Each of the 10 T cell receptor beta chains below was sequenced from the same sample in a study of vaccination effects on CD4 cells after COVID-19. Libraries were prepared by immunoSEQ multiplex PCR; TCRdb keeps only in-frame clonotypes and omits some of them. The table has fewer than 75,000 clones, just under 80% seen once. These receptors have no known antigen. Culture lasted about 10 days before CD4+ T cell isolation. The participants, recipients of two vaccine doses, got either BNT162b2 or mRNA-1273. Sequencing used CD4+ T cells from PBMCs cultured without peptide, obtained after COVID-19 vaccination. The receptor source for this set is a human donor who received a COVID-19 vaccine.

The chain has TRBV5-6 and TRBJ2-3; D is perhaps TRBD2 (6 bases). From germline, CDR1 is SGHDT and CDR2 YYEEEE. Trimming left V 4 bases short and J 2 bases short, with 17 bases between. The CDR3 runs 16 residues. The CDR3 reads CASSRRGSGVTDTQYF. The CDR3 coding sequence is TGTGCCAGCAGCCGGCGCGGTAGCGGAGTCACAGATACGCAGTATTTT.

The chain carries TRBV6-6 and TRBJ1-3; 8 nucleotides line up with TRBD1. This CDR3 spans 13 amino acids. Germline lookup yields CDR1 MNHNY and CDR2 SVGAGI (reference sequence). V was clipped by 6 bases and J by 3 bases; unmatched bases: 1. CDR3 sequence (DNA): TGTGCCAGCAGGACAGGGGTTGGAAACACCATATATTTT. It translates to CASRTGVGNTIYF.

CDR3 sequence reads: CSVEVFGPSGGTDTQYF. The CDR3 DNA follows: TGCAGCGTTGAAGTATTCGGGCCTAGCGGGGGCACAGATACGCAGTATTTT. The chain is built from TRBV29-1 and TRBJ2-3; TRBD2 matches 9 bases. The germline gives CDR1 SQVTM, CDR2 ANQGSEA. The ends lost 1 base at V and 1 base at J; junction bases unmatched: 9. The CDR3 loop spans 17 amino acids.

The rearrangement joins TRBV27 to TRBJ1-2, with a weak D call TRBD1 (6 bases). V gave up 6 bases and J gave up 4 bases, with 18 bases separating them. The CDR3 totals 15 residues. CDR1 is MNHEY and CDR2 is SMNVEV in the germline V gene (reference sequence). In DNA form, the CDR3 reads TGTGCCAGCAGACGGACCAAACAGGGAGTCTATGGCTACACCTTC. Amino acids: CASRRTKQGVYGYTF.

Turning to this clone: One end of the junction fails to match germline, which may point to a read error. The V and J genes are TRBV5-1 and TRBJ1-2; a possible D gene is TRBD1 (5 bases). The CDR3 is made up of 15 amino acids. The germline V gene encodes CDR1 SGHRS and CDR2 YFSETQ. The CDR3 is CASSRRQGGTYRYTF. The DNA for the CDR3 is TGCGCCAGCTCCCGTCGTCAGGGAGGGACCTATCGCTACACCTTC.

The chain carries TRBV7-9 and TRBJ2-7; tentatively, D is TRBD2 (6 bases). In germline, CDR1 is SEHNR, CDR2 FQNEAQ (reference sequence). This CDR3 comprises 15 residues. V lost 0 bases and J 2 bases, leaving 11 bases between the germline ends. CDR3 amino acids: CASSLAGSKAYEQYF. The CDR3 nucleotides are TGTGCCAGCAGCTTAGCCGGGAGTAAGGCCTACGAGCAGTACTTC.

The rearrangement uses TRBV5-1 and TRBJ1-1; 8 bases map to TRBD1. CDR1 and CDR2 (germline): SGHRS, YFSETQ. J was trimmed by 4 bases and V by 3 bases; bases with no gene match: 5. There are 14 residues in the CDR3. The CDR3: CASSSVTGATEAFF. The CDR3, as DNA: TGCGCCAGCAGCTCCGTGACAGGGGCCACTGAAGCTTTCTTT.

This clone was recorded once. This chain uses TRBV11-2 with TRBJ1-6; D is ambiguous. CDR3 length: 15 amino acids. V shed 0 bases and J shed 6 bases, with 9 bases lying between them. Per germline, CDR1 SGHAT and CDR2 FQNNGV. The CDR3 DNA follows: TGTGCCAGCAGCTTAGAGTTCAGCTTTAATTCACCCCTCCACTTT. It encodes CASSLEFSFNSPLHF.

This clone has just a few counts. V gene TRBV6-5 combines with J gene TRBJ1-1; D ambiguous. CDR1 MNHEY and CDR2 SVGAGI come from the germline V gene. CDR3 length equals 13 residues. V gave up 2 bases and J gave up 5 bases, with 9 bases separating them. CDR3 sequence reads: CASSYGSPTEAFF. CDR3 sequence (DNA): TGTGCCAGCAGTTACGGGAGCCCGACTGAAGCTTTCTTT.

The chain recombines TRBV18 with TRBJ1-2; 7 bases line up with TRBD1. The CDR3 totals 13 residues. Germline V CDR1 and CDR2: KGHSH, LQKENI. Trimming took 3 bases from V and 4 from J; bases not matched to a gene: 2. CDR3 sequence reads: CASSPDRAYGYTF. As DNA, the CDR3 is TGTGCCAGCTCACCTGACAGGGCCTATGGCTACACCTTC.